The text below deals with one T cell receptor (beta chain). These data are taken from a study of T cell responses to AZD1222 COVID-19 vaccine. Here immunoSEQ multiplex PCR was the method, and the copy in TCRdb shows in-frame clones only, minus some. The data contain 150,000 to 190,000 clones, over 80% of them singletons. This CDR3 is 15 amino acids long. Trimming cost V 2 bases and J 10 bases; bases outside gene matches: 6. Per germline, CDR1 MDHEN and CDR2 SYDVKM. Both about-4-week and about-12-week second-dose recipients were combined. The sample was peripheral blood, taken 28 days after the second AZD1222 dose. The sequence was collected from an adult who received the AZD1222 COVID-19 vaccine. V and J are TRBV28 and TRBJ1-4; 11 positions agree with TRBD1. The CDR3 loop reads CASSLPGTGGVKLFF. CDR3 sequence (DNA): TGTGCCAGCAGTTTACCCGGGACAGGGGGGGTAAAACTGTTTTTT.